The 22 T cell receptor beta chains below come from one sample, sequenced in a study of cytomegalovirus exposure and HLA in healthy donors. Both 60 Vbeta primers and 13 Jbeta primers went into the PCR. Clones were sequenced by immunoSEQ multiplex PCR, and TCRdb holds only the in-frame ones, with some missing. Seen here are approximately 170,000 clones, under 90% observed once, and the top ten hold about 1.6%. The sequenced material came from PBMCs. These receptors were collected from a male donor in good health and CMV-seronegative.

This sequence joins TRBV30 and TRBJ1-5; no clear D. The germline V gene encodes CDR1 GTSNPN and CDR2 SVGIG (reference sequence). V was cut by 5 bases and J by 5 bases, with 16 bases left in between. The CDR3 contains 14 residues. The CDR3 coding sequence is TGTGCCTGGGACCACTCGAAAAGCGATCAGCCCCAGCATTTT. Translated: CAWDHSKSDQPQHF.

This chain joins TRBV18 and TRBJ1-2, with a possible D match to TRBD1 (6 bases). Trimming left V 3 bases short and J 1 base short, with 15 bases between. Germline values: CDR1 KGHSH, CDR2 LQKENI. The CDR3 covers 16 residues. The CDR3 bases are TGTGCCAGCTCACCTGTCAACCAGGGGTTTAACTATGGCTACACCTTC. Its protein is CASSPVNQGFNYGYTF. The whole variable domain, remainder taken from reference TRBV18 and TRBJ1-2, is NAGVMQNPRHLVRRRGQEARLRCSPMKGHSHVYWYRQLPEEGLKFMVYLQKENIIDESGMPKERFSAEFPKEGPSILRIQQVVRGDSAAYFCASSPVNQGFNYGYTFGSGTRLTVV.

This rearrangement joins TRBV2 to TRBJ2-7; 12 bases are a match to TRBD2. The junction had 14 bases not matched to a gene; V was cut back by 5 bases and J by 3 bases. Per germline, CDR1 SNHLY and CDR2 FYNNEI. This CDR3 spans 18 amino acids. CDR3: CASSWTSGTTKYNYEQYF. The CDR3 DNA reads TGTGCCAGCAGTTGGACTAGCGGGACCACAAAATATAACTACGAGCAGTACTTC. Full variable domain (missing parts from reference TRBV2 and TRBJ2-7): EPEVTQTPSHQVTQMGQEVILRCVPISNHLYFYWYRQILGQKVEFLVSFYNNEISEKSEIFDDQFSVERPDGSNFTLKIRSTKLEDSAMYFCASSWTSGTTKYNYEQYFGPGTRLTVT.

CDR3 in DNA: TGCGCCAGCAGCCACCCCACAGGGACGGGTGAAGCTTTCTTT. Translated: CASSHPTGTGEAFF. This chain links TRBV4-1 with TRBJ1-1; possibly TRBD1 for D (6 bases). Between the trimmed V and J ends, which lost 3 bases and 7 bases, there was a span of 15 bases. This CDR3 contains 14 residues. Germline V CDR1 and CDR2: MGHRA, YSYEKL.

V is TRBV7-2 and J is TRBJ2-7, with a weak D call TRBD2 (5 bases). Germline CDR1 is SGHTA and CDR2 is FQGNSA. Trimming removed 8 bases at V and 2 bases at J, with 13 bases between. This CDR3 comprises 13 residues. Here the CDR3 reads CASRAGNTYEQYF. CDR3 nucleotides: TGTGCCAGCCGTGCCGGGAACACCTACGAGCAGTACTTC.

This chain uses TRBV28 with TRBJ1-5, with D possibly TRBD1 on 6 matching bases. Per the germline V gene, CDR1 is MDHEN and CDR2 is SYDVKM. This CDR3 is built from 15 residues. CDR3 DNA sequence: TGTGCTTGTAACGTTGGGGGCCCTAGCAATCAGCCCCAGCATTTT. Translated, it gives CACNVGGPSNQPQHF.

The V call is TRBV5-1, the J call TRBJ1-2, with D tentatively TRBD1 (5 bases). Trimming removed 1 base from V and 8 bases from J, with 18 bases in between. This CDR3 has 15 residues. Germline lookup yields CDR1 SGHRS and CDR2 YFSETQ. For the CDR3, the DNA is TGCGCCAGCAGCTTGTCGTCGCAGGGAGGCTCCGGCTACACCTTC. Its protein product is CASSLSSQGGSGYTF. The complete variable domain, with remaining parts taken from reference TRBV5-1 and TRBJ1-2, reads KAGVTQTPRYLIKTRGQQVTLSCSPISGHRSVSWYQQTPGQGLQFLFEYFSETQRNKGNFPGRFSGRQFSNSRSEMNVSTLELGDSALYLCASSLSSQGGSGYTFGSGTRLTVV.

The chain links TRBV19 to TRBJ2-1; 12 positions agree with TRBD2. V trimming: 1 base; J trimming: 4 bases; junction bases outside the gene matches: 5. The CDR3 totals 17 residues. Looked up from germline, CDR1 is LNHDA and CDR2 is SQIVND (reference sequence). CDR3 protein: CASSIASGGAEYNEQFF. CDR3 in DNA: TGTGCCAGTAGTATAGCTAGCGGGGGGGCGGAGTACAATGAGCAGTTCTTC.

The J gene is TRBJ2-7, the V gene TRBV5-4, with D perhaps matching TRBD1 (6 bases). V lost 4 bases, J lost 4 bases, and 9 bases lay in between. From germline, CDR1 is SGHNT and CDR2 YYREEE (reference sequence). There are 12 residues in the CDR3. Here the CDR3 DNA reads TGTGCCAGCAGCGTTACAGGGTACGAGCAGTACTTC. This gives the protein CASSVTGYEQYF.

V and J are TRBV19 and TRBJ1-1; 10 bases line up with TRBD1. Germline V lookup: CDR1 LNHDA, CDR2 SQIVND (reference sequence). The V and J ends lost 3 bases and 6 bases, in that order; junction bases with no gene match: 7. There are 15 residues in the CDR3. CDR3 nucleotide sequence: TGTGCCAGTAGTATGAGGGGACAGGGGAGGCCTGAAGCTTTCTTT. Encoded protein: CASSMRGQGRPEAFF.

The chain carries TRBV6-5 and TRBJ2-7; TRBD2 agrees at 11 bases. J lost 6 bases, V lost 6 bases, and 7 bases had no gene match. CDR3 length equals 14 residues. The germline CDR1 and CDR2 sequences are MNHEY and SVGAGI. The CDR3 nucleotides read TGTGCCAGCAGCTATAGCGGGAGGGCAGTCGAGCAGTACTTC. Translating it yields CASSYSGRAVEQYF.

Here the CDR3 reads CAIRGAVGAYEQYF. The CDR3 DNA is TGTGCCATCAGGGGGGCAGTAGGGGCGTACGAGCAGTACTTC. This rearrangement joins TRBV10-3 to TRBJ2-5, with D tentatively TRBD1 (6 bases). The assigned J gene may be wrong: the sequence end matches TRBJ2-7 better. The germline CDR1 and CDR2 sequences are ENHRY and SYGVKD. This CDR3 is built from 14 residues.

The CDR3 reads CASSHGTNYGYTF. CDR3 DNA: TGTGCCAGCAGCCACGGGACAAACTATGGCTACACCTTC. V and J are TRBV27 and TRBJ1-2; weak D call: TRBD1 (6 bases). The germline gives CDR1 MNHEY, CDR2 SMNVEV (reference sequence). The CDR3 runs to 13 residues. Deletions cut 6 bases from V and 2 bases from J, with 10 bases between.

The V call is TRBV7-8, the J call TRBJ1-4, with D perhaps TRBD1 (6 bases). The CDR3 has 16 amino acids. V was clipped by 5 bases and J by 0 bases, with 13 bases between them. Germline V gives CDR1 SGHVS, CDR2 FQNEAQ. CDR3 in amino acids: CASSLGTLATNEKLFF. The CDR3 DNA sequence: TGTGCCAGCAGCCTCGGGACACTAGCAACTAATGAAAAACTGTTTTTT.

V and J are TRBV5-1 and TRBJ1-5; 7 bases are shared with TRBD1. Germline V gene lookup returns CDR1 SGHRS and CDR2 YFSETQ. V lost 2 bases to trimming and J lost 9 bases; unmatched junction nucleotides: 5. This CDR3 spans 13 amino acids. CDR3 sequence: CASSFTGDPPQHF. In DNA form, the CDR3 reads TGCGCCAGCAGCTTTACAGGGGACCCGCCCCAGCATTTT.

By its share, this clone is medium-sized. Germline is not matched at one junction end, which may reflect a read error. The rearrangement joins TRBV2 to TRBJ2-7; 9 bases align to TRBD2. The CDR3 totals 16 residues. Germline V lookup: CDR1 SNHLY, CDR2 FYNNEI. In DNA, the CDR3 is TGTGCCAGCAGAGGATATAGCGGGGGCCTCCACACCCAACTAAACTTC. The encoded protein is CASRGYSGGLHTQLNF.

The chain joins TRBV10-3 to TRBJ2-4, with TRBD2 matching 7 bases. CDR1 and CDR2 (germline): ENHRY, SYGVKD. The CDR3 runs 15 residues. J gave up 6 bases and V 3 bases, and 8 bases lay outside the gene matches. This chain's CDR3 is CAISDPGTGGNIQYF. The CDR3 bases are TGTGCCATCAGTGACCCGGGGACGGGAGGAAACATTCAGTACTTC.

J is TRBJ2-7 and V is TRBV7-8, with 11 bases aligning to TRBD1. Germline CDR1 SGHVS, CDR2 FQNEAQ. After removal of 5 bases from V and 11 bases from J, the junction contained 14 bases not matched to a gene. CDR3 size: 15 residues. The CDR3: CASSPNRDRGVSEYF. CDR3 nucleotide sequence: TGTGCCAGCAGCCCAAACCGGGACAGGGGGGTTTCAGAGTACTTC.

The gene calls are TRBV4-1 and TRBJ1-4; D is uncertain. The CDR3 sequence is 15 residues long. The V gene lost 3 bases and the J gene lost 0 bases, with 8 bases spanning the gap. CDR1 and CDR2 from the germline V gene are MGHRA and YSYEKL. CDR3 in amino acids: CASSHAVATNEKLFF. CDR3 in DNA: TGCGCCAGCAGCCATGCGGTTGCAACTAATGAAAAACTGTTTTTT.

The chain joins TRBV4-3 to TRBJ1-5, with D maybe TRBD1 (5 bases). This CDR3 comprises 15 residues. Trimming cost V 0 bases and J 2 bases, with 8 bases left between them. CDR1 and CDR2 from the germline V gene are LGHNA and YSLEER. The CDR3 DNA reads as TGCGCCAGCAGCCAAGATGACAGCGGCAATCAGCCCCAGCATTTT. This encodes CASSQDDSGNQPQHF.

This chain uses TRBV9 with TRBJ2-2, with TRBD1 matching over 7 bases. Losses at the gene ends were 0 bases for V and 0 bases for J; bases not matched to a gene: 5. This CDR3 contains 17 residues. Germline V lookup: CDR1 SGDLS, CDR2 YYNGEE. This CDR3 is CASSVAGQRTNTGELFF. For the CDR3, the DNA is TGTGCCAGCAGCGTAGCGGGACAGCGTACGAACACCGGGGAGCTGTTTTTT.

The CDR3 DNA is TGTGCCAGTAGCCCGGGGGTTTTGAGGGACTACACCTTC. As protein: CASSPGVLRDYTF. The chain employs TRBV19 and TRBJ1-2, with a possible D match to TRBD1 (5 bases). Looked up from germline, CDR1 is LNHDA and CDR2 is SQIVND (reference sequence). V was trimmed by 6 bases and J by 10 bases, leaving 18 bases between them. CDR3 length: 13 residues. The full variable domain, with the rest looked up from reference TRBV19 and TRBJ1-2, is DGGITQSPKYLFRKEGQNVTLSCEQNLNHDAMYWYRQDPGQGLRLIYYSQIVNDFQKGDIAEGYSVSREKKESFPLTVTSAQKNPTAFYLCASSPGVLRDYTFGSGTRLTVV.